The clone carrying this TCR beta chain was detected ten times or more. Its matching antigen is unknown. This specimen comes from a study of CD8 T cells in ankylosing spondylitis. Findings and caveats of the study: Significant enrichment of disease-linked clones was reportedly seen in matched ankylosing spondylitis synovial fluid. Ankylosing spondylitis blood appeared to carry a characteristic TCR beta motif of seven to nine highly homologous variants.

5'-RACE, quantitative and with molecular barcodes, yielded the TCR beta libraries. TCRdb itself ran the 5' RACE reads through MiXCR, one entry per CDR3 protein. The sample shows 150,000 to 200,000 distinct CDR3 sequences, roughly 18% of them seen only once. CDR1 MGHDK and CDR2 SYGVNS come from the germline V gene. The ends were cut back, 4 bases at V and 8 bases at J, with 3 bases in the middle. This CDR3 has 10 residues. The sample consisted of blood, either unsorted or a sorted T cell fraction (not recorded which). The clonotype was recovered from a male donor under 35 with ankylosing spondylitis or in good health (not recorded which). V is TRBV25-1 and J is TRBJ2-4; no definite D call. CDR3 protein: CASSGHIQYF. In DNA form, the CDR3 reads TGTGCCAGCAGTGGTCACATTCAGTACTTC.